The 32 T cell receptor beta chains below come from one sample, sequenced in a study of PD-L1 blockade in urothelial cancer. The time point here: peripheral blood 6 weeks after treatment start. The data were produced by immunoSEQ multiplex PCR, yet TCRdb's version contains in-frame clones alone and is incomplete. The sample consists of more than 60,000 clones, roughly 90% of them appearing once. Here the sequenced sample was PBMCs, taken around atezolizumab (anti-PD-L1) treatment. These receptors were obtained from a man aged 55 to 70 with urothelial cancer.

The V call is TRBV30, the J call TRBJ1-2, with 8 bases lining up with TRBD1. J was trimmed by 5 bases and V by 6 bases; bases with no gene match: 14. CDR3 length equals 15 residues. Germline lookup yields CDR1 GTSNPN and CDR2 SVGIG (reference sequence). DNA for the CDR3: TGTGCCTGCAACCCTGACAGGGGAGTTGGGTATGGCTACACCTTC. Its protein is CACNPDRGVGYGYTF.

The chain recombines TRBV6-1 with TRBJ1-4; D is unresolved. Trimming left V 1 base short and J 0 bases short, with 9 bases between. The germline CDR1 and CDR2 sequences are MNHNS and SASEGT. CDR3 length: 16 residues. This chain's CDR3 is CASSEGSGSTNEKLFF. CDR3 DNA sequence: TGTGCCAGCAGTGAAGGGTCGGGATCAACTAATGAAAAACTGTTTTTT.

This sequence joins TRBV6-5 and TRBJ1-1, with TRBD1 identical over 11 bases. The CDR3 runs 15 residues. The germline CDR1 and CDR2 sequences are MNHEY and SVGAGI. J gave up 5 bases and V 7 bases, and 9 bases lay outside the gene matches. The CDR3 spells CASNGQGARGTEAFF. The CDR3 DNA reads as TGTGCCAGCAACGGACAGGGGGCGCGGGGGACTGAAGCTTTCTTT.

The chain combines TRBV18 with TRBJ2-1; 8 bases are a match to TRBD2. Per germline, CDR1 KGHSH and CDR2 LQKENI. The CDR3 is 15 residues long. The junction had 6 bases not matched to a gene; V was cut back by 3 bases and J by 5 bases. The CDR3 loop reads CASSPLAGLDNEQFF. The CDR3, as DNA: TGTGCCAGCTCACCGTTAGCGGGACTAGACAATGAGCAGTTCTTC.

This clone appeared once. CDR3 bases: TGCGCCAGCAGCCAAGGGCAGGCGGGAAGCTATAATTCACCCCTCCACTTT. Its protein product is CASSQGQAGSYNSPLHF. The chain employs TRBV4-1 and TRBJ1-6; D is uncertain. CDR3 length: 17 residues. Per the germline V gene, CDR1 is MGHRA and CDR2 is YSYEKL. The ends were cut back, 1 base at V and 3 bases at J, with 13 bases in the middle.

The chain links TRBV5-1 to TRBJ2-7; TRBD1 matches at 9 bases. This CDR3 comprises 15 residues. Germline V CDR1 and CDR2: SGHRS, YFSETQ. Germline trimming cut 3 bases from V and 0 bases from J; bases unmatched to any gene: 4. CDR3 sequence reads: CASSSLTGGSYEQYF. The CDR3 bases are TGCGCCAGCAGCTCGTTGACAGGGGGCTCCTACGAGCAGTACTTC.

The gene calls are TRBV7-2 and TRBJ1-5; D ambiguous. Germline CDR1 and CDR2: SGHTA and FQGNSA. The V and J ends lost 5 bases and 7 bases respectively, with 15 bases between them. The CDR3 extends over 14 amino acids. As DNA, the CDR3 is TGTGCCAGCAGCCCTGGAGCCGCGGGGCAGCCCCAGCATTTT. Translating it yields CASSPGAAGQPQHF.

This chain connects TRBV28 to TRBJ1-5; the D gene is possibly TRBD1 (6 bases). The CDR3 has 15 residues. V lost 3 bases to trimming and J lost 7 bases, with 16 bases between them. In germline, CDR1 is MDHEN, CDR2 SYDVKM. CDR3 bases: TGTGCCAGCAGTTTCTCGTACGGGGGGGCCCAGCCCCAGCATTTT. It is translated as CASSFSYGGAQPQHF.

This clone was detected only once. The gene calls are TRBV30 and TRBJ2-3, with a weak D call TRBD1 (6 bases). This CDR3 has 11 residues. Per the germline V gene, CDR1 is GTSNPN and CDR2 is SVGIG (reference sequence). Trimming removed 0 bases from V and 9 bases from J, with 7 bases in between. The CDR3 loop reads CAWSVQGTQYF. In DNA form, the CDR3 reads TGTGCCTGGAGTGTACAGGGCACGCAGTATTTT.

The genes are TRBV27 and TRBJ1-5; 10 nucleotides agree with TRBD1. The CDR3 is 16 residues long. V was clipped by 6 bases and J by 4 bases; unmatched bases: 9. Per germline, CDR1 MNHEY and CDR2 SMNVEV (reference sequence). The CDR3 coding sequence is TGTGCCAGCAGCCAAGGACAGGGGGGTGTAAATCAGCCCCAGCATTTT. Translating it yields CASSQGQGGVNQPQHF.

The chain has TRBV18 and TRBJ1-5, with D unclear. CDR1 and CDR2 (germline): KGHSH, LQKENI. This CDR3 comprises 15 residues. Trimming shortened V by 2 bases and J by 7 bases, and 15 bases separated the two germline ends. In nucleotides, the CDR3 is TGTGCCAGCTCACCAAACTCTGCGGGTGAACAGCCCCAGCATTTT. Protein sequence: CASSPNSAGEQPQHF. Full variable domain (rest looked up from reference TRBV18 and TRBJ1-5): NAGVMQNPRHLVRRRGQEARLRCSPMKGHSHVYWYRQLPEEGLKFMVYLQKENIIDESGMPKERFSAEFPKEGPSILRIQQVVRGDSAAYFCASSPNSAGEQPQHFGDGTRLSIL.

V usage is TRBV7-9 and J usage is TRBJ2-1; TRBD2 aligns across 14 bases. In germline, CDR1 is SEHNR, CDR2 FQNEAQ (reference sequence). The CDR3 contains 14 residues. The V gene end was trimmed by 8 bases and the J gene end by 7 bases; junction bases not matched to a gene: 4. The CDR3 sequence is CASGRLAGGNEQFF. In DNA, the CDR3 is TGTGCCAGCGGCCGACTAGCGGGGGGGAATGAGCAGTTCTTC.

The rearrangement uses TRBV5-4 and TRBJ2-1, with 7 positions matching TRBD1. The V and J ends lost 4 bases and 6 bases, in that order; junction bases with no gene match: 16. This CDR3 is 17 amino acids long. Germline CDR1 and CDR2: SGHNT and YYREEE (reference sequence). CDR3 amino acids: CASSVGAGTARSNEQFF. The CDR3 bases are TGTGCCAGCAGCGTAGGGGCCGGGACAGCTCGTTCCAATGAGCAGTTCTTC.

This chain joins TRBV27 and TRBJ1-6, with a weak D call TRBD1 (6 bases). The CDR3 runs 16 residues. Germline loops: CDR1 MNHEY, CDR2 SMNVEV (reference sequence). The V end was cut by 6 bases, the J end by 8 bases, with 20 bases between. Written as DNA, the CDR3 is TGTGCCAGCAGCGACAGCGCCCAGAGGGGGTATTCACCCCTCCACTTT. This sequence encodes CASSDSAQRGYSPLHF.

The chain joins TRBV2 to TRBJ1-1; TRBD1 might be the D (6 bases). The CDR3 is 13 residues long. Germline CDR1 SNHLY, CDR2 FYNNEI. Trimming stripped 1 base from V and 11 bases from J, with 14 bases between. CDR3 sequence reads: CASSEDRTASAFF. As DNA, the CDR3 is TGTGCCAGCAGTGAAGACCGGACAGCCTCGGCTTTCTTT.

The rearrangement uses TRBV21-1 and TRBJ1-1; TRBD1, the D gene given by the table, was not confirmed from the DNA. TRBV21-1 is annotated as a pseudogene. This CDR3 region has 16 residues. The CDR3 spells CASSKADSFLNTEAFF. In nucleotides, the CDR3 is TGTGCCAGCAGCAAAGCGGACAGTTTCCTTAACACTGAAGCTTTCTTT.

The chain joins TRBV6-5 to TRBJ2-7; D is possibly TRBD1 (5 bases). The CDR3 length is 14 residues. Germline CDR1 MNHEY, CDR2 SVGAGI. V lost 7 bases, J lost 2 bases, and 15 bases lay in between. The CDR3 region has the DNA TGTGCCAGCACTTGGAGTCAGGGCGCCTACGAGCAGTACTTC. Encoded protein: CASTWSQGAYEQYF.

V gene TRBV9 combines with J gene TRBJ2-1, with TRBD2 matching over 11 bases. The CDR3 is made up of 18 amino acids. The germline gives CDR1 SGDLS, CDR2 YYNGEE. Trimming took 0 bases from V and 4 from J; bases not matched to a gene: 9. CDR3 loop: CASSVVSSGTSGYNEQFF. In DNA, the CDR3 is TGTGCCAGCAGCGTAGTATCATCAGGGACTAGCGGTTACAATGAGCAGTTCTTC.

The chain is built from TRBV18 and TRBJ1-3; 10 positions match TRBD1. This CDR3 comprises 16 residues. With V trimmed by 6 bases and J by 4 bases, 9 bases remained unmatched. The germline V gene has CDR1 KGHSH and CDR2 LQKENI. Written as DNA, the CDR3 is TGTGCCAGCTCGCTCCGGGACAGGGGTTACGGAAACACCATATATTTT. It yields the protein CASSLRDRGYGNTIYF.

V and J are TRBV5-1 and TRBJ2-7, with 8 bases that match TRBD2. The CDR3 length is 15 residues. The J segment lost 3 bases and the V segment lost 0 bases, leaving 5 bases of the junction unmatched. Germline CDR1 is SGHRS and CDR2 is YFSETQ. CDR3 region: CASSLGSGGYYEQYF. Written as DNA, the CDR3 is TGCGCCAGCAGCTTGGGGTCGGGGGGGTACTACGAGCAGTACTTC.

This clone has only one observation. The genes are TRBV11-2 and TRBJ2-5, with 12 bases that match TRBD1. Germline V gives CDR1 SGHAT, CDR2 FQNNGV. The CDR3 runs to 17 residues. V lost 0 bases to trimming and J lost 4 bases; unmatched junction nucleotides: 6. The DNA of the CDR3 is TGTGCCAGCAGCTTAGATCCGGGACAGGGGGCAGGAGAGACCCAGTACTTC. This codes for CASSLDPGQGAGETQYF.

This clone appeared a single time. The V call is TRBV2, the J call TRBJ2-1, with 7 bases lining up with TRBD2. CDR1 is SNHLY and CDR2 is FYNNEI in the germline V gene. The CDR3 has 13 amino acids. The ends lost 7 bases at V and 4 bases at J; junction bases unmatched: 4. CDR3 protein: CASTGGMYNEQFF. CDR3 nucleotide sequence: TGTGCCAGCACCGGGGGGATGTACAATGAGCAGTTCTTC.

The chain uses TRBV6-6 and TRBJ2-7; 7 positions match TRBD1. The germline V gene has CDR1 MNHNY and CDR2 SVGAGI (reference sequence). The CDR3 length is 15 residues. The trim removed 4 bases at V and 2 bases at J, leaving 8 bases unmatched. This CDR3 reads CASSSRDRGAYEQYF. As DNA, the CDR3 is TGTGCCAGCAGTTCCAGGGACAGAGGGGCCTACGAGCAGTACTTC.

The rearrangement uses TRBV7-2 and TRBJ1-1; 9 nucleotides match TRBD1. The ends lost 3 bases at V and 5 bases at J; junction bases unmatched: 4. Germline CDR1 is SGHTA and CDR2 is FQGNSA. This CDR3 contains 14 residues. The CDR3 DNA sequence: TGTGCCAGCAGCTTTGACAGGGGGGGAACTGAAGCTTTCTTT. It is translated as CASSFDRGGTEAFF.

The gene calls are TRBV27 and TRBJ1-6, with TRBD1 identical over 7 bases. The CDR3 loop spans 14 amino acids. The junction had 0 bases not matched to a gene; V was cut back by 0 bases and J by 7 bases. The germline V gene encodes CDR1 MNHEY and CDR2 SMNVEV (reference sequence). This CDR3 is CASSLSDRNSPLHF. The CDR3 DNA is TGTGCCAGCAGTTTATCGGACAGGAATTCACCCCTCCACTTT.

The chain couples TRBV9 to TRBJ2-1, with 9 bases aligning to TRBD1. Germline V CDR1 and CDR2: SGDLS, YYNGEE. The CDR3 runs 16 residues. Losses at the gene ends were 2 bases for V and 4 bases for J; bases not matched to a gene: 7. This CDR3 is CASSVHWGQGYNEQFF. Here the CDR3 DNA reads TGTGCCAGCAGCGTCCATTGGGGACAGGGATACAATGAGCAGTTCTTC.

The chain employs TRBV10-1 and TRBJ2-5; TRBD1 matches at 7 bases. The CDR3 runs 15 residues. From germline, CDR1 is WNHNN and CDR2 SYGVQD (reference sequence). With 6 bases clipped from V and 4 bases from J, the junction kept 11 bases outside the gene matches. CDR3 sequence: CASSGGRGSRETQYF. Written as DNA, the CDR3 is TGCGCCAGCAGCGGAGGCAGGGGGTCCCGAGAGACCCAGTACTTC.

Details on this clone: A junction end diverges from the germline sequence, so it may reflect a read error. The gene calls are TRBV5-6 and TRBJ1-2, with 9 positions matching TRBD1. The CDR3 spans 13 residues. CDR1 is SGHDT, CDR2 YYEEEE, per germline. CDR3 nucleotide sequence: TGTGCCAGCAGCATACAGGGGGCTTATGACTACACCTTC. Its protein is CASSIQGAYDYTF. The whole variable domain, filled in from reference TRBV5-6 and TRBJ1-2, reads DAGVTQSPTHLIKTRGQQVTLRCSPKSGHDTVSWYQQALGQGPQFIFQYYEEEERQRGNFPDRFSGHQFPNYSSELNVNALLLGDSALYLCASSIQGAYDYTFGSGTRLTVV.

V gene TRBV6-5 combines with J gene TRBJ2-7; TRBD1 agrees at 8 bases. Germline lookup yields CDR1 MNHEY and CDR2 SVGAGI. V was clipped by 2 bases and J by 3 bases; unmatched bases: 6. This CDR3 is built from 15 residues. CDR3 bases: TGTGCCAGCAGTTACCCCGAGACAGGGGACTACGAGCAGTACTTC. Residues: CASSYPETGDYEQYF.

The rearrangement links TRBV2 to TRBJ2-5; TRBD2 matches 13 bases. This CDR3 comprises 16 residues. J was trimmed by 1 base and V by 5 bases; bases with no gene match: 4. CDR1 and CDR2 from the germline V gene are SNHLY and FYNNEI. Written as DNA, the CDR3 is TGTGCCAGCAGTCCCGGGACTAGCGGGATCCAAGAGACCCAGTACTTC. Translating it yields CASSPGTSGIQETQYF.

The rearrangement uses TRBV18 and TRBJ1-1; D not certain. Germline-derived CDR1 and CDR2 are KGHSH and LQKENI. The V and J ends lost 3 bases and 5 bases respectively, with 13 bases between them. The CDR3 runs 14 residues. The CDR3 DNA reads as TGTGCCAGCTCACCTTTAGAGAAACGGACTGAAGCTTTCTTT. Translating gives CASSPLEKRTEAFF.

The chain has TRBV4-2 and TRBJ1-1; tentative D call: TRBD1 (5 bases). Germline CDR1 reads LGHNA; CDR2 reads YNFKEQ. Between the trimmed V and J ends, which lost 1 base and 3 bases, there was a span of 15 bases. The CDR3 runs 16 residues. The CDR3, as DNA: TGTGCCAGCAGCCAAGTTCCAGGGAAGGTCGACACTGAAGCTTTCTTT. It translates to CASSQVPGKVDTEAFF.